This record covers a single TCR beta chain. This sample stems from a study of CD8+CD57+ T cells in acquired aplastic anemia. As for the study in general: The average for DNA from sorted CD4+ and CD8+ cells was 3.2 ug. CD4+ reads averaged around 9.9 million in healthy donors.

CDR3 and TCR beta VDJ profiling relied on a genomic DNA template. TCRdb re-derived calls from the reads in MiXCR, one entry per CDR3 protein. Of 35,000 to 45,000 distinct CDR3 sequences listed, 65% to 70% were seen once; the top ten hold 20% to 30%. Germline lookup yields CDR1 DFQATT and CDR2 SNEGSKA (reference sequence). J was trimmed by 1 base and V by 0 bases; bases with no gene match: 8. The CDR3 length is 17 residues. The clonotype originates from a human donor in good health, serving as a control. The sequenced sample was sorted CD4+, CD8+, or CD8+CD57+ T cells (not recorded which) from PBMCs. V gene TRBV20-1 combines with J gene TRBJ2-5; 10 positions match TRBD2. For the CDR3, the DNA is TGCAGTGCTAGAGACTCCACTAGCGGGGAAACCCAAGAGACCCAGTACTTC. Amino acids: CSARDSTSGETQETQYF.